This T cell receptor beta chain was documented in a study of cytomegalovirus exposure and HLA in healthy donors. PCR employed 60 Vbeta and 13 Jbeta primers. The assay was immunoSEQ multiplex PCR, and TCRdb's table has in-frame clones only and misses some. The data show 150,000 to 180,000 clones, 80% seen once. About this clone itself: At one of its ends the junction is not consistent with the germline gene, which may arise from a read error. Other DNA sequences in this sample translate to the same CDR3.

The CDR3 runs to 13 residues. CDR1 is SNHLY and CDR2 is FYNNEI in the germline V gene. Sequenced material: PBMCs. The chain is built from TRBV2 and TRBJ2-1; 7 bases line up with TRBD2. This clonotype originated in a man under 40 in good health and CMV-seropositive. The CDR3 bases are TGCGCCAGCAGTGAAGCGGGGCGCGGTGAGCAGTTCTTC. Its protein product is CASSEAGRGEQFF.